The TCR beta chain described here comes from a study of blood T cell repertoires in COVID-19. Study overall: Acute-phase and convalescent COVID-19 samples originated in the United States, Italy and Spain.

This CDR3 comprises 15 residues. Germline loops: CDR1 MGHDK, CDR2 SYGVNS. Trimming removed 3 bases at V and 2 bases at J, with 10 bases between. Using immunoSEQ multiplex PCR, the repertoire was profiled, and TCRdb retains in-frame clones only, with some absent. This table holds 300,000 or so clones, 90% to 95% found once. The sequencing sample was made of peripheral blood. The chain links TRBV25-1 to TRBJ1-4; a possible D gene is TRBD1 (6 bases). The clonotype originates from a woman aged 30 to 39 with COVID-19, enrolled during active disease. The CDR3 DNA follows: TGTGCCAGCAGTGATCAAAGGGGGACTAATGAAAAACTGTTTTTT. It is translated as CASSDQRGTNEKLFF. The variable domain in full, completed from reference TRBV25-1 and TRBJ1-4, reads EADIYQTPRYLVIGTGKKITLECSQTMGHDKMYWYQQDPGMELHLIHYSYGVNSTEKGDLSSESTVSRIRTEHFPLTLESARPSHTSQYLCASSDQRGTNEKLFFGSGTQLSVL.